These T cell receptor beta chains were read from a single sample in a study of chemoradiotherapy in HPV16-positive cancers. Some clones are missing from TCRdb's copy, which holds only in-frame ones; the method was immunoSEQ multiplex PCR. The sample consists of some 19,000 clones, 75% to 90% of them appearing once. This specimen consisted of blood, obtained from a patient who underwent chemoradiotherapy. Source of these receptors: a human donor with HPV-associated anogenital cancer. Each CDR3 is given with its conserved first and last residue. D genes are given only for firm matches. Clone sizes are given selectively: once, few, many, or a class where the clone is expanded.

clone size	CDR3 length	D gene	J gene	V gene	CDR3 DNA	CDR3 protein
-	13	-	TRBJ1-1	TRBV7-2	TGTGCCAGCAGCTCTCAGGGAGATACTGAAGCTTTCTTT	CASSSQGDTEAFF
-	16	-	TRBJ2-5	TRBV5-1	TGCGCCAGCAGCTCAAGACAGGCGGGGTACCAAGAGACCCAGTACTTC	CASSSRQAGYQETQYF
-	14	-	TRBJ2-1	TRBV5-4	TGTGCCAGCAGCCCCGATGCATCCTACAATGAGCAGTTCTTC	CASSPDASYNEQFF
-	14	-	TRBJ1-1	TRBV28	TGTGCCAGCAGATTTTTTGACGGTGGGACTGAAGCTTTCTTT	CASRFFDGGTEAFF
-	15	-	TRBJ1-5	TRBV10-3	TGTGCCATCAGTGACGGGCAGGGAGGAAATCAGCCCCAGCATTTT	CAISDGQGGNQPQHF
-	14	-	TRBJ1-1	TRBV15	TGTGCCACCAGCAGAGACAGGGCCGCGGGGCGGGCTTTCTTT	CATSRDRAAGRAFF
few	13	TRBD1	TRBJ1-2	TRBV18	TGTGCCAGCTCACAAGACAGGGTGGTTGGCTACACCTTC	CASSQDRVVGYTF
few	12	-	TRBJ1-1	TRBV19	TGTGCCAGTAGTATAGGGCTCACTGAAGCTTTCTTT	CASSIGLTEAFF
-	13	-	TRBJ1-1	TRBV7-2	TGTGCCAGCAGCTATGGGTTGGACACTGAAGCTTTCTTT	CASSYGLDTEAFF
-	12	-	TRBJ2-7	TRBV5-4	TGTGCCAGCACTACAGAAACATACGAGCAGTACTTC	CASTTETYEQYF
few	16	-	TRBJ2-1	TRBV4-2	TGTGCCAGCAGCCTCCAAACGGGGATCCCCTACAATGAGCAGTTCTTC	CASSLQTGIPYNEQFF
-	11	-	TRBJ2-3	TRBV19	TGTGCCAGTAGTATAGCAGATACGCAGTATTTT	CASSIADTQYF
once	14	-	TRBJ1-3	TRBV5-1	TGCGCCAGCAGCTTGGACACCTCTGGAAACACCATATATTTT	CASSLDTSGNTIYF
-	15	-	TRBJ1-3	TRBV6-1	TGTGCCAGCCAGGTCGAGTCCAGCTCTGGAAACACCATATATTTT	CASQVESSSGNTIYF
-	16	-	TRBJ1-4	TRBV9	TGTGCCAGCAGCACACTAAGTGGGGGAGGGAGTGAAAAACTGTTTTTT	CASSTLSGGGSEKLFF
few	14	TRBD1	TRBJ2-7	TRBV14	TGTGCCAGCAGCACCTGGACAGGGGGCTACGAGCAGTACTTC	CASSTWTGGYEQYF
-	16	-	TRBJ1-2	TRBV7-9	TGTGCCAGCAGCTTATGGGATGGGGCCGGGGGCTATGGCTACACCTTC	CASSLWDGAGGYGYTF
-	15	TRBD1	TRBJ1-1	TRBV6-6	TGTGCCAGCAGGGACCTGACAGGGGCGAACACTGAAGCTTTCTTT	CASRDLTGANTEAFF